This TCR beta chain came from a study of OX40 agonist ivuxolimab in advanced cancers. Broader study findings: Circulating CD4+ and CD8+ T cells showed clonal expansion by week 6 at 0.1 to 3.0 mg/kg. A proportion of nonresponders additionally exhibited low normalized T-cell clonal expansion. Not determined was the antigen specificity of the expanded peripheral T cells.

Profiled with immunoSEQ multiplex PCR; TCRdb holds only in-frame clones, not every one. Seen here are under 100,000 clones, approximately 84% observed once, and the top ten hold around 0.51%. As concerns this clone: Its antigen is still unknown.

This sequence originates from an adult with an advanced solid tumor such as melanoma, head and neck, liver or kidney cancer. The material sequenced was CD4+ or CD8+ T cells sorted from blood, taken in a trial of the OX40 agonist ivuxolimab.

In nucleotides, the CDR3 is TGTGCCAGTAGTACAGACTACAGGATAGGCACTGAAGCTTTCTTT. Its translation is CASSTDYRIGTEAFF. V gene TRBV19 combines with J gene TRBJ1-1, with D perhaps matching TRBD1 (5 bases). Germline CDR1 LNHDA, CDR2 SQIVND (reference sequence). CDR3 length: 15 amino acids. Trimming pared 4 bases from V and 4 bases from J, leaving 16 bases between.